This T cell receptor (beta chain) is from a study of Ad26.COV2.S vaccination and SARS-CoV-2 variants. Study background: In the COV1001 trial, the donor was in the Ad26.COV2.S arm. Ad26.COV2.S, an intramuscular injection, was given once or twice 56 days apart.

The treatment was: 15 to 20 received Ad26.COV2.S at low or high dose, single or two shots; roughly five received placebo; per-sample allocation not given. Samples analyzed were those drawn on day 63 after the first vaccine or placebo injection. Points from the study as a whole: Substantial breadth in spike-specific CD8+ and CD4+ T cell responses was reportedly seen after vaccination. Spike-specific TCR breadth in vaccine recipients exceeded that seen in placebo recipients.

The germline V gene encodes CDR1 MNHNY and CDR2 SVGAGI (reference sequence). Trimming removed 7 bases at V and 1 base at J, with 11 bases between. The CDR3 loop spans 14 amino acids. On this clone: Its antigen is unidentified.

The data were produced by immunoSEQ multiplex PCR, yet TCRdb's version contains in-frame clones alone and is incomplete. The sample lists hundreds of thousands of clones; roughly nine tenths were seen once. The material was peripheral blood, obtained in a trial of Ad26.COV2.S vaccine versus placebo. This sequence was found in a person between 18 and 65 years old who received the Ad26.COV2.S COVID-19 vaccine or a placebo. The chain links TRBV6-6 to TRBJ1-3; D ambiguous. Here the CDR3 DNA reads TGTGCCAGCACTTTAACGGCGTCTGGAAACACCATATATTTT. It codes for CASTLTASGNTIYF.